Presented here are 14 T cell receptor beta chains from one specimen sequenced in a study of CD8 T cells in Susac syndrome. cDNA came from about 0.5 to 1 ug RNA primed by random hexamers. TCRdb fed the immunoSEQ multiplex PCR reads into MiXCR, producing one record per CDR3 protein. The sample includes about 200,000 distinct CDR3 sequences, roughly nine tenths of them seen just once. Sequencing was done on a sample of CD4+ T cells from PBMCs. Receptors originate from a human donor with Susac syndrome.

This clonotype turned up a few times. The chain is built from TRBV6-5 and TRBJ1-1; the D gene is possibly TRBD1 (6 bases). The germline gives CDR1 MNHEY, CDR2 SVGAGI. V lost 1 base to trimming and J lost 1 base, with 10 bases between them. The CDR3 length is 15 residues. The CDR3 protein is CASSYWGGGNTEAFF. CDR3 nucleotide sequence: TGTGCCAGCAGTTACTGGGGAGGGGGGAACACTGAAGCTTTCTTT.

The gene calls are TRBV10-3 and TRBJ1-2; perhaps TRBD1 as D (6 bases). CDR1 and CDR2 (germline): ENHRY, SYGVKD. The length of the CDR3 is 15 residues. Trimming removed 10 bases from V and 0 bases from J, with 18 bases in between. CDR3 sequence: CATGGQSYPNYGYTF. The CDR3 nucleotides read TGTGCCACCGGGGGCCAGTCCTATCCTAACTATGGCTACACCTTC.

This chain links TRBV5-1 with TRBJ2-3; 8 nucleotides match TRBD2. Looked up from germline, CDR1 is SGHRS and CDR2 is YFSETQ. The length of the CDR3 is 14 residues. V shed 4 bases, J shed 4 bases, and the junction held 5 bases outside the gene matches. The CDR3: CASSGSGRSDTQYF. CDR3 DNA sequence: TGCGCCAGCAGCGGAAGCGGGAGATCAGATACGCAGTATTTT.

This chain connects TRBV20-1 to TRBJ1-6; D remains unclear. The V end was cut by 7 bases, the J end by 0 bases, with 7 bases between. CDR3 length: 13 residues. Germline V gene data show CDR1 as DFQATT and CDR2 as SNEGSKA (reference sequence). The CDR3 DNA is TGCAGTGTTGGGAGCTCCTATAATTCACCCCTCCACTTT. Its translation is CSVGSSYNSPLHF.

The chain has TRBV2 and TRBJ2-3; 10 bases match TRBD2. Germline loops: CDR1 SNHLY, CDR2 FYNNEI. This CDR3 region has 15 residues. V dropped 6 bases and J dropped 1; count of bases not matched to a gene: 4. The CDR3 is CASRERGGGTDTQYF. Written as DNA, the CDR3 is TGTGCCAGCAGAGAGCGGGGGGGCGGCACAGATACGCAGTATTTT.

The genes are TRBV20-1 and TRBJ2-5, with D possibly matching TRBD2 (6 bases). The CDR3 contains 13 residues. V lost 6 bases and J lost 4, with 15 bases in between. Looked up from germline, CDR1 is DFQATT and CDR2 is SNEGSKA (reference sequence). The CDR3 region is CSAPGGGPETQYF. The DNA for the CDR3 is TGCAGTGCCCCCGGTGGAGGGCCAGAGACCCAGTACTTC.

This clonotype was recorded once. The V call is TRBV2, the J call TRBJ2-6, with D hard to call. Germline V gene sequence: CDR1 SNHLY, CDR2 FYNNEI. The CDR3 runs to 14 residues. Trimming took off 1 base at V and 4 bases at J, with 5 bases between the two ends. The CDR3 coding sequence is TGTGCCAGCAGTGAAGGGGTCGGGGCCAACGTCCTGACTTTC. Encoded protein: CASSEGVGANVLTF. Complete variable domain (other parts from reference TRBV2 and TRBJ2-6): EPEVTQTPSHQVTQMGQEVILRCVPISNHLYFYWYRQILGQKVEFLVSFYNNEISEKSEIFDDQFSVERPDGSNFTLKIRSTKLEDSAMYFCASSEGVGANVLTFGAGSRLTVL.

This chain links TRBV7-9 with TRBJ2-1; 8 bases fit TRBD1. Germline CDR1 and CDR2: SEHNR and FQNEAQ (reference sequence). This CDR3 comprises 13 residues. V shed 3 bases and J 14 bases; nucleotides not matched to a gene: 9. The CDR3 nucleotides read TGTGCCAGCAGCTTCGGTGGACAGGGAAAGGAGTTCTTC. Translating gives CASSFGGQGKEFF.

In its sample, this clonotype was seen once. The chain couples TRBV19 to TRBJ2-7; TRBD1 matches 7 bases. Germline V lookup: CDR1 LNHDA, CDR2 SQIVND (reference sequence). Trimming removed 4 bases from V and 3 bases from J; junction bases left unmatched: 6. This CDR3 comprises 14 residues. CDR3 DNA: TGTGCCAGTAGTACCGTACAGGGGCACTACGAGCAGTACTTC. This encodes CASSTVQGHYEQYF. The whole variable domain, filled in from reference TRBV19 and TRBJ2-7, reads DGGITQSPKYLFRKEGQNVTLSCEQNLNHDAMYWYRQDPGQGLRLIYYSQIVNDFQKGDIAEGYSVSREKKESFPLTVTSAQKNPTAFYLCASSTVQGHYEQYFGPGTRLTVT.

The chain combines TRBV20-1 with TRBJ2-3, with a weak D call TRBD2 (7 bases). Per germline, CDR1 DFQATT and CDR2 SNEGSKA (reference sequence). The CDR3 extends over 14 amino acids. V lost 3 bases to trimming and J lost 3 bases, with 13 bases between them. The CDR3 loop reads CSARSGRGTDTQYF. The CDR3 nucleotides read TGCAGTGCTAGGTCTGGGAGGGGGACAGATACGCAGTATTTT.

This clonotype has only a few counts. The chain has TRBV6-1 and TRBJ2-6; possible D gene TRBD1, 6 bases. The CDR3 spans 15 residues. The germline V gene encodes CDR1 MNHNS and CDR2 SASEGT. V dropped 8 bases and J dropped 2 bases, with 13 bases sitting between them. Written as DNA, the CDR3 is TGTGCCAGCCTTTCCGGGACAACTGGGGCCAACGTCCTGACTTTC. It is translated as CASLSGTTGANVLTF.

This sequence joins TRBV5-1 and TRBJ1-1, with 7 bases matching TRBD1. The CDR3 covers 15 residues. V shed 4 bases, J shed 1 base, and the junction held 7 bases outside the gene matches. The germline V gene has CDR1 SGHRS and CDR2 YFSETQ. The CDR3 region has the DNA TGCGCCAGCAGCCCAATACAGGGGAGGAACACTGAAGCTTTCTTT. Its protein product is CASSPIQGRNTEAFF.

This sequence joins TRBV5-1 and TRBJ2-7; 10 bases map to TRBD2. CDR3 length equals 16 residues. The germline gives CDR1 SGHRS, CDR2 YFSETQ. V trimming: 4 bases; J trimming: 5 bases; junction bases outside the gene matches: 12. The CDR3 loop is CASSPTLGLAINEQYF. CDR3 DNA: TGCGCCAGCAGCCCAACCCTGGGACTAGCGATCAACGAGCAGTACTTC.

V is TRBV20-1 and J is TRBJ2-1; TRBD2 matches at 15 bases. V was clipped by 6 bases and J by 0 bases; unmatched bases: 3. The CDR3 is 16 residues long. Germline-derived CDR1 and CDR2 are DFQATT and SNEGSKA (reference sequence). DNA of the CDR3: TGCAGTGCCAGGACTAGCGGGGGGGGCTCCTACAATGAGCAGTTCTTC. This codes for CSARTSGGGSYNEQFF.